The 20 T cell receptor beta chains below come from one sample, sequenced in a study of cytomegalovirus exposure and HLA in healthy donors. Vbeta (60) and Jbeta (13) primers were used in the PCR. Using immunoSEQ multiplex PCR, the repertoire was profiled, and TCRdb retains in-frame clones only, with some absent. This table holds 81,000 or so clones, around 80% found once. The sequenced material came from PBMCs. These receptors all come from a man aged 45 to 65 in good health and CMV-seropositive.

This clone appeared a single time. The rearrangement links TRBV10-3 to TRBJ1-1, with D tentatively TRBD1 (5 bases). Trimming removed 6 bases at V and 1 base at J, with 9 bases between. Germline V CDR1 and CDR2: ENHRY, SYGVKD. The CDR3 extends over 13 amino acids. The CDR3 here is CAISPGQNTEAFF. In DNA form, the CDR3 reads TGTGCCATCAGCCCAGGGCAGAACACTGAAGCTTTCTTT.

This chain connects TRBV21-1 to TRBJ2-5; the table's TRBD2 call for D was not verified on the DNA. TRBV21-1 is reported as a pseudogene. There are 18 residues in the CDR3. The DNA of the CDR3 is TGTGCCAGCAGCAAAGGGCGACTAGCGGGAGGACCCCAAGAGACCCAGTACTTC. Translation gives CASSKGRLAGGPQETQYF.

This clone came up once. The V and J genes are TRBV25-1 and TRBJ2-5; TRBD1 might be the D (5 bases). V lost 3 bases and J lost 2, with 13 bases in between. The CDR3 has 15 amino acids. Germline V lookup: CDR1 MGHDK, CDR2 SYGVNS. CDR3 region: CASSDLDRPQETQYF. As DNA, the CDR3 is TGTGCCAGCAGTGACCTCGACAGACCGCAAGAGACCCAGTACTTC.

A word on this clone: Germline is not matched at one junction end, which may reflect a read error. The chain has TRBV6-5 and TRBJ2-5, with 10 bases that match TRBD2. Germline lookup yields CDR1 MNHEY and CDR2 SVGAGI. The CDR3 has 13 amino acids. This CDR3 reads CASSYSLSGRINF. CDR3 nucleotides: TGTGCCAGCAGTTACTCCCTTAGCGGGAGGATCAACTTC.

V and J are TRBV28 and TRBJ1-1, with 11 bases aligning to TRBD1. J gave up 12 bases and V 3 bases, and 15 bases lay outside the gene matches. This CDR3 has 16 amino acids. Germline V gene data show CDR1 as MDHEN and CDR2 as SYDVKM. The CDR3 coding sequence is TGTGCCAGCAGTTTGGCGGACAGGGGGCGACTCTATTTAACTTTCTTT. This translates into CASSLADRGRLYLTFF. The variable domain in full, with the rest retrieved from reference TRBV28 and TRBJ1-1, is DVKVTQSSRYLVKRTGEKVFLECVQDMDHENMFWYRQDPGLGLRLIYFSYDVKMKEKGDIPEGYSVSREKKERFSLILESASTNQTSMYLCASSLADRGRLYLTFFGQGTRLTVV.

This clone was counted once. This CDR3 is also generated by other DNA sequences in the sample. The V and J genes are TRBV7-9 and TRBJ2-1; 9 nucleotides line up with TRBD2. The CDR3 is 16 residues long. The V segment lost 5 bases and the J segment 8 bases; nucleotides outside the gene matches: 13. From germline, CDR1 is SEHNR and CDR2 FQNEAQ (reference sequence). Here the CDR3 reads CASSRLGGRAGDEQFF. DNA of the CDR3: TGTGCCAGCAGCCGGTTGGGCGGGAGGGCCGGCGATGAGCAGTTCTTC.

The chain is built from TRBV5-1 and TRBJ2-7, with D possibly TRBD2 on 6 matching bases. Trimming removed 4 bases at V and 4 bases at J, with 18 bases between. From germline, CDR1 is SGHRS and CDR2 YFSETQ. This CDR3 is built from 15 residues. The CDR3 nucleotides read TGCGCCAGCAGCCCGGACGGGACTTCAGGATACGAGCAGTACTTC. Its protein product is CASSPDGTSGYEQYF.

This rearrangement joins TRBV7-9 to TRBJ2-7, with 14 nucleotides matching TRBD2. The CDR3 runs to 14 residues. J lost 6 bases, V lost 3 bases, and 1 base had no gene match. Germline loops: CDR1 SEHNR, CDR2 FQNEAQ (reference sequence). As DNA, the CDR3 is TGTGCCAGCAGCTTGGGGACTAGCGGGAGCGAGCAGTACTTC. Residues: CASSLGTSGSEQYF.

V gene TRBV9 combines with J gene TRBJ2-1; TRBD2 might be the D (5 bases). Germline V CDR1 and CDR2: SGDLS, YYNGEE. There are 12 residues in the CDR3. V was clipped by 0 bases and J by 9 bases, with 7 bases between them. The CDR3 nucleotides are TGTGCCAGCAGCGTAGGCGGAGGTGAGCAGTTCTTC. This codes for CASSVGGGEQFF.

The chain couples TRBV19 to TRBJ2-5; 7 bases agree with TRBD2. The tail of the sequence fits TRBJ2-7 better, so the J call may be wrong. Germline lookup yields CDR1 LNHDA and CDR2 SQIVND (reference sequence). The CDR3 totals 15 residues. The CDR3: CASSIGLAAIYEQYF. The CDR3, as DNA: TGTGCCAGTAGTATAGGCCTAGCGGCGATTTACGAGCAGTACTTC.

This clone came up once. The gene calls are TRBV9 and TRBJ2-1; weak D call: TRBD1 (6 bases). This CDR3 has 15 residues. CDR1 is SGDLS, CDR2 YYNGEE, per germline. The V end was cut by 3 bases, the J end by 0 bases, with 10 bases between. This CDR3 reads CASSEQGSSYNEQFF. DNA for the CDR3: TGTGCCAGCAGCGAACAGGGAAGCTCCTACAATGAGCAGTTCTTC.

The chain recombines TRBV19 with TRBJ1-5; tentatively, D is TRBD1 (6 bases). V was trimmed by 3 bases and J by 4 bases, leaving 13 bases between them. The germline CDR1 and CDR2 sequences are LNHDA and SQIVND (reference sequence). The CDR3 sequence is 15 residues long. The CDR3 DNA sequence: TGTGCCAGTAGTATGGGGGACAATTTAAATCAGCCCCAGCATTTT. Protein sequence: CASSMGDNLNQPQHF. Supplemented by reference TRBV19 and TRBJ1-5, the full variable domain reads DGGITQSPKYLFRKEGQNVTLSCEQNLNHDAMYWYRQDPGQGLRLIYYSQIVNDFQKGDIAEGYSVSREKKESFPLTVTSAQKNPTAFYLCASSMGDNLNQPQHFGDGTRLSIL.

The chain recombines TRBV29-1 with TRBJ1-2; D is unresolved. Per the germline V gene, CDR1 is SQVTM and CDR2 is ANQGSEA. This CDR3 comprises 12 residues. The V and J ends lost 7 bases and 3 bases respectively, with 12 bases between them. CDR3 sequence reads: CSENSPYYGYTF. CDR3 nucleotides: TGCAGCGAAAACAGCCCCTACTATGGCTACACCTTC.

This clone is judged medium-sized. The chain is built from TRBV7-8 and TRBJ1-1; D is uncertain. The CDR3 length is 14 residues. V shed 5 bases and J shed 1 base, with 11 bases lying between them. Germline V gene lookup returns CDR1 SGHVS and CDR2 FQNEAQ. CDR3 in amino acids: CASSESLGNTEAFF. The CDR3, as DNA: TGTGCCAGCAGCGAATCACTAGGGAACACTGAAGCTTTCTTT. The variable domain in full, completed from reference TRBV7-8 and TRBJ1-1, reads GAGVSQSPRYKVAKRGQDVALRCDPISGHVSLFWYQQALGQGPEFLTYFQNEAQLDKSGLPSDRFFAERPEGSVSTLKIQRTQQEDSAVYLCASSESLGNTEAFFGQGTRLTVV.

This clone has a single count. V usage is TRBV19 and J usage is TRBJ2-1; D is unclear. Per the germline V gene, CDR1 is LNHDA and CDR2 is SQIVND (reference sequence). This CDR3 has 11 residues. The CDR3 region has the DNA TGTCAGGTGAGCTCCTACAATGAGCAGTTCTTC. It codes for CQVSSYNEQFF.

V and J are TRBV14 and TRBJ2-5, with 14 bases that match TRBD2. The J call could be wrong; TRBJ2-7 is a better fit for the DNA end. This CDR3 has 16 amino acids. Germline values: CDR1 SGHDN, CDR2 FVKESK. In DNA form, the CDR3 reads TGTGCCAGCGACTGGACTAGCGGGAGGAATTACTACGAGCAGTACTTC. It specifies CASDWTSGRNYYEQYF.

The chain recombines TRBV6-5 with TRBJ1-6; D unclear. Germline loops: CDR1 MNHEY, CDR2 SVGAGI. This CDR3 is built from 14 residues. V lost 5 bases and J lost 10, with 15 bases in between. CDR3 sequence reads: CASSPEAKSSPLHF. For the CDR3, the DNA is TGTGCCAGCAGTCCAGAAGCGAAGAGCTCACCCCTCCACTTT.

The V gene is TRBV5-6, the J gene TRBJ1-1; D is possibly TRBD1 (6 bases). The CDR3 consists of 14 residues. V lost 4 bases to trimming and J lost 2 bases, with 12 bases between them. Per germline, CDR1 SGHDT and CDR2 YYEEEE. The DNA for the CDR3 is TGTGCCAGCAGCGGTCCAGGGGCAAACACTGAAGCTTTCTTT. The encoded protein is CASSGPGANTEAFF.

This clone was recorded once. The J gene is TRBJ2-3, the V gene TRBV7-3; D unresolved. The ends were cut back, 5 bases at V and 2 bases at J, with 14 bases in the middle. Germline CDR1 reads SGHTA; CDR2 reads FQGTGA. The CDR3 is made up of 15 amino acids. The CDR3 sequence is CASSNLASFTDTQYF. The DNA of the CDR3 is TGTGCCAGCAGCAACTTAGCCAGTTTCACAGATACGCAGTATTTT.

The chain links TRBV2 to TRBJ2-3; TRBD2 matches 8 bases. The CDR3 runs 14 residues. Germline CDR1 and CDR2: SNHLY and FYNNEI. V lost 6 bases, J lost 5 bases, and 7 bases stayed unmatched. The chain's CDR3 is CASRPGGGGDTQYF. The DNA of the CDR3 is TGTGCCAGCAGGCCGGGAGGGGGAGGAGATACGCAGTATTTT.